The present TCR beta chain was sequenced within a study of T cells in localized non-small cell lung cancer. Points on this clone: Its antigen is currently unknown.

Generated by immunoSEQ multiplex PCR, the TCRdb table keeps only in-frame clones and is missing some. The repertoire holds 25,000 to 35,000 clones, with around 90% as singletons. Study-wide findings and caveats: Clonality of T cells reached its maximum in uninvolved adjacent lung, surpassing tumor. When the top 100 tumor clones were examined, a median about 60 of them also appeared in the adjacent lung, which was paired and uninvolved. Because researchers sequenced only one region of the tumor, heterogeneity is still possible.

The input for sequencing was peripheral blood, taken before any cancer treatment. This TCR came from a female donor older than 55 with stage I lung adenocarcinoma.

The CDR3 spells CASSLQTGTYEQYF. The CDR3 nucleotides read TGTGCCAGTAGTCTTCAGACAGGGACATACGAGCAGTACTTC. The chain links TRBV19 to TRBJ2-7; 7 bases fit TRBD1. This CDR3 has 14 residues. The germline V gene encodes CDR1 LNHDA and CDR2 SQIVND (reference sequence). V gave up 5 bases and J gave up 4 bases; unmatched junction bases: 8. The variable domain in full, completed from reference TRBV19 and TRBJ2-7, reads DGGITQSPKYLFRKEGQNVTLSCEQNLNHDAMYWYRQDPGQGLRLIYYSQIVNDFQKGDIAEGYSVSREKKESFPLTVTSAQKNPTAFYLCASSLQTGTYEQYFGPGTRLTVT.